Included here is one T cell receptor (beta chain) sequence, with context. Recipients boosted at about 4 weeks or about 12 weeks are pooled. The data stem from a study of T cell responses to AZD1222 COVID-19 vaccine. CDR1 LGHDT and CDR2 YNNKEL come from the germline V gene (reference sequence). The CDR3 spans 13 residues. The ends were cut back, 4 bases at V and 7 bases at J, with 13 bases in the middle. Sequencing was performed with immunoSEQ multiplex PCR; in TCRdb, only in-frame clones are kept and a portion is missing. The table includes 90,000 to 110,000 clones, about 91% detected once. The origin of this receptor is an adult who received the AZD1222 COVID-19 vaccine. The sequencing here drew on peripheral blood, taken 28 days after the second AZD1222 dose. The V and J genes are TRBV3-1 (or the pseudogene TRBV3-2) and TRBJ1-2; D uncertain. The CDR3 is CASSREGAFGYTF. The CDR3 bases are TGTGCCAGCAGCCGTGAAGGCGCCTTTGGCTACACCTTC.